The 12 T cell receptor beta chains given below trace back to one sample, sequenced in a study of beta chain features in type 1 diabetes. These receptors have no identified antigens. All of the isolated RNA was reverse transcribed, so expressed TCRB transcripts were sequenced. Method: immunoSEQ multiplex PCR; TCRdb's copy keeps in-frame clones and lacks some. Altogether 550,000 to 850,000 clones are present, 10% to 15% being singletons, with the ten largest covering about 0.02%. Findings and caveats of the study: TCRB CDR3 length was moderately but significantly reduced in all four CD4+ subsets of Type 1 diabetes patients.

The sample was naive CD4+ T cells from blood. These receptors were taken from a young man with type 1 diabetes.

This sequence joins TRBV5-6 and TRBJ2-1, with 9 bases matching TRBD2. CDR1 and CDR2 (germline): SGHDT, YYEEEE. The CDR3 totals 15 residues. The V segment lost 1 base and the J segment 4 bases; nucleotides outside the gene matches: 3. The CDR3 nucleotides read TGTGCCAGCAGCTTGTACAGCGGGGGGTACAATGAGCAGTTCTTC. Translated: CASSLYSGGYNEQFF. Full variable domain (rest looked up from reference TRBV5-6 and TRBJ2-1): DAGVTQSPTHLIKTRGQQVTLRCSPKSGHDTVSWYQQALGQGPQFIFQYYEEEERQRGNFPDRFSGHQFPNYSSELNVNALLLGDSALYLCASSLYSGGYNEQFFGPGTRLTVL.

This clone has more than one count but fewer than ten. The identical CDR3 is also encoded by other nucleotide sequences in the sample. The chain links TRBV18 to TRBJ2-3; D ambiguous. The CDR3 extends over 15 amino acids. CDR1 is KGHSH and CDR2 is LQKENI in the germline V gene. V was clipped by 0 bases and J by 2 bases, with 9 bases between them. The CDR3 sequence: CASSPPGPFTDTQYF. The CDR3 nucleotides are TGTGCCAGCTCACCACCGGGTCCGTTCACAGATACGCAGTATTTT.

CDR3 nucleotide sequence: TGTGCCAGCAGCTCGAGGGCCTGGGGGCAGTACTTC. It is translated as CASSSRAWGQYF. The J gene is TRBJ2-7, the V gene TRBV28; weak D call: TRBD2 (5 bases). The CDR3 totals 12 residues. Germline V lookup: CDR1 MDHEN, CDR2 SYDVKM. The V end lost 6 bases, the J end lost 9 bases, and 15 bases lay between the germline ends.

This clone turned up a few times. The gene calls are TRBV29-1 and TRBJ1-2; no definite D call. This CDR3 region has 12 residues. From germline, CDR1 is SQVTM and CDR2 ANQGSEA. The germline V and J ends were trimmed by 5 bases and 4 bases, with 11 bases remaining between them. CDR3 DNA: TGCAGCGTTAGCGGGTACAGCTATGGCTACACCTTC. Its translation: CSVSGYSYGYTF.

This clone has just a few counts. The chain carries TRBV6-4 and TRBJ2-1; TRBD2 agrees at 14 bases. With V trimmed by 4 bases and J by 5 bases, 4 bases remained unmatched. Germline loops: CDR1 MRHNA, CDR2 SNTAGT. This CDR3 region has 16 residues. The CDR3 loop reads CASSAGLAGDHNEQFF. In DNA form, the CDR3 reads TGTGCCAGCAGTGCGGGACTAGCGGGGGATCACAATGAGCAGTTCTTC.

V and J are TRBV5-6 and TRBJ2-7; 8 bases fit TRBD1. The germline CDR1 and CDR2 sequences are SGHDT and YYEEEE. The length of the CDR3 is 16 residues. V lost 6 bases to trimming and J lost 0 bases; unmatched junction nucleotides: 11. CDR3 residues: CASITTRDRSSYEQYF. For the CDR3, the DNA is TGTGCCAGCATCACGACCCGGGACAGGAGCTCCTACGAGCAGTACTTC.

In its sample, this clone was seen a few times. The chain has TRBV9 and TRBJ1-2, with D perhaps matching TRBD1 (5 bases). The CDR3 sequence is 15 residues long. Germline V gene data show CDR1 as SGDLS and CDR2 as YYNGEE. Trimming removed 3 bases at V and 7 bases at J, with 19 bases between. CDR3 bases: TGTGCCAGCAGCGGACCGGGGGAGAGATCTTCTGGCTACACCTTC. This sequence encodes CASSGPGERSSGYTF.

The V and J genes are TRBV2 and TRBJ1-1, with 7 positions matching TRBD1. Germline-derived CDR1 and CDR2 are SNHLY and FYNNEI. This CDR3 has 11 residues. Trimming removed 6 bases from V and 7 bases from J; junction bases left unmatched: 2. In DNA form, the CDR3 reads TGTGCCAGCAGGTGGACAGGTGAAGCTTTCTTT. Residues: CASRWTGEAFF.

The rearrangement links TRBV7-2 to TRBJ1-2; perhaps TRBD1 as D (6 bases). In germline, CDR1 is SGHTA, CDR2 FQGNSA. V gave up 3 bases and J gave up 1 base, with 18 bases separating them. The CDR3 has 17 residues. This CDR3 reads CASSFRPPGHVNYGYTF. CDR3 DNA sequence: TGTGCCAGCAGCTTCCGACCTCCGGGACATGTTAACTATGGCTACACCTTC.

This clone was found a few times. The V and J genes are TRBV7-9 and TRBJ1-2; D is unresolved. Trimming took off 5 bases at V and 4 bases at J, with 11 bases between the two ends. The germline gives CDR1 SEHNR, CDR2 FQNEAQ (reference sequence). The CDR3 totals 13 residues. The CDR3 protein is CASSPVPGYGYTF. The CDR3 coding sequence is TGTGCCAGCAGCCCAGTACCCGGCTATGGCTACACCTTC. Drawing the rest from reference TRBV7-9 and TRBJ1-2, the complete variable domain is DTGVSQNPRHKITKRGQNVTFRCDPISEHNRLYWYRQTLGQGPEFLTYFQNEAQLEKSRLLSDRFSAERPKGSFSTLEIQRTEQGDSAMYLCASSPVPGYGYTFGSGTRLTVV.

This clone was observed a handful of times. This chain joins TRBV4-1 and TRBJ2-1; TRBD1 agrees at 8 bases. The CDR3 length is 15 residues. The V and J ends lost 4 bases and 6 bases, in that order; junction bases with no gene match: 8. The germline V gene has CDR1 MGHRA and CDR2 YSYEKL. CDR3 sequence (DNA): TGCGCCAGCAGCCGGTCTGGACAGGGTACCAATGAGCAGTTCTTC. This gives the protein CASSRSGQGTNEQFF.

The sample holds a few counts of this clone. This chain joins TRBV30 and TRBJ2-7; D is unclear. The CDR3 length is 14 residues. CDR1 and CDR2 from the germline V gene are GTSNPN and SVGIG (reference sequence). V lost 3 bases to trimming and J lost 2 bases, with 14 bases between them. The CDR3 nucleotides read TGTGCCTGGAGGGTCGAAATGTATGCCTACGAGCAGTACTTC. Residues: CAWRVEMYAYEQYF.